Shown below are 29 T cell receptor beta chains from a single sample sequenced in a study of blood T cell repertoires in COVID-19. TCRdb's copy holds only in-frame clones and misses some; the assay was immunoSEQ multiplex PCR. The sample includes some 300,000 clones, around 86% of them seen just once. The sequenced sample consisted of peripheral blood. These receptors all come from a man in his 70s with acute or convalescent COVID-19.

This chain links TRBV6-2 or TRBV6-3 with TRBJ2-2, with 9 bases identical to TRBD2. The CDR3 runs to 17 residues. In germline, CDR1 is MNHEY, CDR2 SVGEGT. V dropped 0 bases and J dropped 3; count of bases not matched to a gene: 5. This CDR3 is CASSYSRGRADTGELFF. CDR3 DNA sequence: TGTGCCAGCAGTTACTCCCGCGGGAGGGCGGACACCGGGGAGCTGTTTTTT.

The CDR3 is CASNPAGGDPGTEAFF. CDR3 coding DNA: TGTGCCAGTAACCCGGCCGGGGGGGACCCGGGCACTGAAGCTTTCTTT. The chain combines TRBV19 with TRBJ1-1; D is perhaps TRBD1 (5 bases). The CDR3 spans 16 residues. V lost 7 bases and J lost 4, with 22 bases in between. Germline V gene sequence: CDR1 LNHDA, CDR2 SQIVND (reference sequence).

As concerns this clone: The identical CDR3 is also encoded by other nucleotide sequences in the sample. The chain couples TRBV28 to TRBJ2-7; D might be TRBD1 (5 bases). This CDR3 has 12 amino acids. Trimming cost V 5 bases and J 4 bases, with 9 bases left between them. Germline V gives CDR1 MDHEN, CDR2 SYDVKM. CDR3 loop: CASSQGWYEQYF. The DNA for the CDR3 is TGTGCCAGCAGTCAGGGTTGGTACGAGCAGTACTTC.

This chain uses TRBV28 with TRBJ1-4, with D perhaps TRBD1 (6 bases). Per the germline V gene, CDR1 is MDHEN and CDR2 is SYDVKM. The CDR3 contains 17 residues. The germline V and J ends were trimmed by 5 bases and 5 bases, with 21 bases remaining between them. In DNA, the CDR3 is TGTGCCAGCAGTATGCTCAGGGGACGGGGGGCGAATGAAAAACTGTTTTTT. Encoded protein: CASSMLRGRGANEKLFF. The whole variable domain, filled in from reference TRBV28 and TRBJ1-4, reads DVKVTQSSRYLVKRTGEKVFLECVQDMDHENMFWYRQDPGLGLRLIYFSYDVKMKEKGDIPEGYSVSREKKERFSLILESASTNQTSMYLCASSMLRGRGANEKLFFGSGTQLSVL.

The chain links TRBV27 to TRBJ1-1; TRBD1 matches at 7 bases. V lost 2 bases, J lost 0 bases, and 3 bases stayed unmatched. The CDR3 is made up of 15 amino acids. Germline values: CDR1 MNHEY, CDR2 SMNVEV (reference sequence). CDR3 protein: CASSLQGVMNTEAFF. CDR3 DNA: TGTGCCAGCAGTTTACAGGGGGTCATGAACACTGAAGCTTTCTTT.

The gene calls are TRBV28 and TRBJ2-7; 8 bases are shared with TRBD1. From germline, CDR1 is MDHEN and CDR2 SYDVKM. CDR3 length equals 12 residues. The V gene end was trimmed by 9 bases and the J gene end by 10 bases; junction bases not matched to a gene: 11. The CDR3 sequence is CASRQGPLPQYF. CDR3 sequence (DNA): TGTGCCAGTCGACAGGGGCCCCTCCCTCAGTACTTC.

The chain links TRBV29-1 to TRBJ1-5; 8 bases fit TRBD1. Trimming removed 5 bases from V and 3 bases from J; junction bases left unmatched: 3. The length of the CDR3 is 13 residues. Germline V gene data show CDR1 as SQVTM and CDR2 as ANQGSEA. The CDR3 region is CSVLTGANQPQHF. CDR3 DNA sequence: TGCAGCGTTTTGACAGGGGCCAATCAGCCCCAGCATTTT.

This chain uses TRBV9 with TRBJ2-1; a possible D gene is TRBD2 (6 bases). Germline V gives CDR1 SGDLS, CDR2 YYNGEE. V was clipped by 4 bases and J by 4 bases, with 9 bases between them. The CDR3 extends over 13 amino acids. CDR3 loop: CASSPGTYNEQFF. The CDR3 nucleotides are TGTGCCAGCAGCCCCGGGACTTACAATGAGCAGTTCTTC.

The gene calls are TRBV7-9 and TRBJ2-1; no reliable D call. CDR1 and CDR2 (germline): SEHNR, FQNEAQ (reference sequence). V was cut by 5 bases and J by 6 bases, with 8 bases left in between. This CDR3 spans 12 amino acids. CDR3 sequence (DNA): TGTGCCAGCAGCCTCACGGGCAATGAGCAGTTCTTC. This translates into CASSLTGNEQFF.

This sequence joins TRBV6-5 and TRBJ1-2, with a possible D match to TRBD1 (6 bases). Trimming removed 0 bases at V and 4 bases at J, with 15 bases between. Germline assignment: CDR1 MNHEY and CDR2 SVGAGI. The length of the CDR3 is 16 residues. DNA for the CDR3: TGTGCCAGCAGTTACTCCGGGGGGGGGCACGTCTATGGCTACACCTTC. It specifies CASSYSGGGHVYGYTF.

J is TRBJ2-5 and V is TRBV18, with 14 bases lining up with TRBD2. The CDR3 has 17 residues. The germline V gene encodes CDR1 KGHSH and CDR2 LQKENI. V was clipped by 4 bases and J by 5 bases; unmatched bases: 9. The CDR3 sequence is CASSRGTSGSMAETQYF. The CDR3 DNA sequence: TGTGCCAGCTCACGGGGGACTAGCGGGAGTATGGCGGAGACCCAGTACTTC.

V gene TRBV7-2 combines with J gene TRBJ1-5; tentatively, D is TRBD1 (5 bases). The CDR3 runs 16 residues. Germline lookup yields CDR1 SGHTA and CDR2 FQGNSA. Trimming took 1 base from V and 3 from J, leaving 13 bases between them. The chain's CDR3 is CASSLEGRGYNQPQHF. For the CDR3, the DNA is TGTGCCAGCAGCTTAGAAGGTAGGGGTTACAATCAGCCCCAGCATTTT.

J is TRBJ2-7 and V is TRBV18, with D perhaps matching TRBD1 (6 bases). The CDR3 is 12 residues long. In germline, CDR1 is KGHSH, CDR2 LQKENI. V lost 3 bases to trimming and J lost 7 bases, with 10 bases between them. The CDR3 sequence: CASSPTGSEQYF. CDR3 in DNA: TGTGCCAGCTCACCCACAGGGTCGGAGCAGTACTTC.

This chain uses TRBV4-3 with TRBJ1-1; weak D call: TRBD1 (5 bases). Germline CDR1 reads LGHNA; CDR2 reads YSLEER. Trimming removed 1 base from V and 1 base from J, with 16 bases in between. The CDR3 sequence is 17 residues long. CDR3 bases: TGCGCCAGCAGCCAAGGCCTGGGGGGAGTGGGGAACACTGAAGCTTTCTTT. This sequence encodes CASSQGLGGVGNTEAFF.

The rearrangement joins TRBV4-3 to TRBJ2-5, with 7 bases aligning to TRBD1. V lost 0 bases, J lost 4 bases, and 5 bases stayed unmatched. Germline CDR1 reads LGHNA; CDR2 reads YSLEER. The CDR3 is 15 amino acids. The CDR3: CASSQENRGRETQYF. DNA for the CDR3: TGCGCCAGCAGCCAAGAGAACAGGGGAAGAGAGACCCAGTACTTC.

This clone was seen a few times. This chain links TRBV15 with TRBJ2-3; the D gene is possibly TRBD2 (5 bases). Per the germline V gene, CDR1 is LNHNV and CDR2 is YYDKDF (reference sequence). V lost 4 bases to trimming and J lost 5 bases, with 10 bases between them. The CDR3 extends over 13 amino acids. The CDR3 here is CATSTSGIDTQYF. The CDR3 DNA reads TGTGCCACCAGCACCTCCGGGATAGATACGCAGTATTTT.

Worth noting for this clone: The same CDR3 is also encoded by other DNA sequences in this sample. The chain couples TRBV4-3 to TRBJ1-5; 12 bases match TRBD1. Germline V CDR1 and CDR2: LGHNA, YSLEER. The CDR3 consists of 17 residues. J gave up 6 bases and V 2 bases, and 8 bases lay outside the gene matches. CDR3: CASSQHPGTGGGQPQHF. The CDR3 nucleotides read TGCGCCAGCAGCCAACATCCCGGGACAGGGGGCGGTCAGCCCCAGCATTTT.

This clone was seen a few times. This sequence joins TRBV7-9 and TRBJ1-1, with no clear D. The CDR3 loop spans 14 amino acids. Germline lookup yields CDR1 SEHNR and CDR2 FQNEAQ (reference sequence). V lost 3 bases and J 2 bases, leaving 10 bases between the germline ends. The CDR3 DNA follows: TGTGCCAGCAGCTTGCGGCAGATCAACACTGAAGCTTTCTTT. Translated: CASSLRQINTEAFF.

This rearrangement joins TRBV6-5 to TRBJ1-1, with 7 bases that match TRBD1. V dropped 10 bases and J dropped 3; count of bases not matched to a gene: 8. Germline CDR1 and CDR2: MNHEY and SVGAGI. The CDR3 is 13 amino acids. As DNA, the CDR3 is TGTGCCACCGAGACAGGGTTGGACACTGAAGCTTTCTTT. Protein: CATETGLDTEAFF.

The CDR3 here is CASSPVGYYGYTF. The CDR3 DNA follows: TGTGCCAGCAGCCCGGTCGGGTACTATGGCTACACCTTC. The V call is TRBV6-5, the J call TRBJ1-2; D is uncertain. Germline-derived CDR1 and CDR2 are MNHEY and SVGAGI. This CDR3 contains 13 residues. The V end was cut by 6 bases, the J end by 3 bases, with 11 bases between.

The V call is TRBV28, the J call TRBJ1-1, with D possibly TRBD1 on 6 matching bases. The germline V and J ends were trimmed by 8 bases and 4 bases, with 17 bases remaining between them. CDR1 is MDHEN and CDR2 is SYDVKM in the germline V gene. The length of the CDR3 is 14 residues. CDR3 coding DNA: TGTGCCAGCGGGCAGGGGCAGGTCGGCACTGAAGCTTTCTTT. This translates into CASGQGQVGTEAFF.

The CDR3 is CAISEGVNTEAFF. CDR3 in DNA: TGTGCCATCAGTGAGGGAGTAAACACTGAAGCTTTCTTT. This sequence joins TRBV10-3 and TRBJ1-1; no clear D gene. There are 13 residues in the CDR3. Trimming removed 2 bases at V and 2 bases at J, with 6 bases between. Germline V gene data show CDR1 as ENHRY and CDR2 as SYGVKD.

This chain connects TRBV30 to TRBJ1-4; D unclear. In germline, CDR1 is GTSNPN, CDR2 SVGIG (reference sequence). V was shortened by 0 bases and J by 7 bases, with 9 bases between the two germline ends. The CDR3 contains 13 residues. Here the CDR3 reads CAWSVQRAEKLFF. The CDR3 DNA follows: TGTGCCTGGAGTGTACAGAGGGCTGAAAAACTGTTTTTT.

The chain combines TRBV28 with TRBJ2-3, with TRBD1 matching over 8 bases. This CDR3 comprises 16 residues. The germline gives CDR1 MDHEN, CDR2 SYDVKM. The J segment lost 4 bases and the V segment lost 5 bases, leaving 11 bases of the junction unmatched. CDR3 protein: CASSPRTGSTSDTQYF. DNA of the CDR3: TGTGCCAGCAGTCCTCGGACAGGGTCGACATCAGATACGCAGTATTTT.

V usage is TRBV14 and J usage is TRBJ1-6, with D perhaps TRBD1 (6 bases). V dropped 0 bases and J dropped 7 bases, with 16 bases sitting between them. Germline V gives CDR1 SGHDN, CDR2 FVKESK. The CDR3 spans 17 residues. As DNA, the CDR3 is TGTGCCAGCAGCCAAGACAGGGGCCATAACGGGAATTCACCCCTCCACTTT. This sequence encodes CASSQDRGHNGNSPLHF.

J is TRBJ2-3 and V is TRBV5-5; D is possibly TRBD2 (7 bases). This CDR3 has 16 residues. The germline CDR1 and CDR2 sequences are SGHKS and YYEKEE (reference sequence). Trimming removed 0 bases from V and 0 bases from J, with 11 bases in between. The CDR3 nucleotides are TGTGCCAGCAGCTTGGCGGGGGGCCTAAGCACAGATACGCAGTATTTT. Translated: CASSLAGGLSTDTQYF.

This clone was counted between two and nine times. The chain's CDR3 is CASSTGSYNSPLHF. The CDR3 DNA is TGCGCCAGCAGCACGGGAAGCTATAATTCACCCCTCCACTTT. V gene TRBV5-1 combines with J gene TRBJ1-6; D gene ambiguous. Trimming removed 4 bases from V and 3 bases from J, with 8 bases in between. This CDR3 comprises 14 residues. Germline loops: CDR1 SGHRS, CDR2 YFSETQ.

The gene calls are TRBV30 and TRBJ1-1; a possible D gene is TRBD1 (6 bases). Trimming removed 3 bases at V and 4 bases at J, with 15 bases between. The CDR3 totals 14 residues. CDR1 is GTSNPN, CDR2 SVGIG, per germline (reference sequence). CDR3 sequence: CAWRTFEGVTEAFF. DNA for the CDR3: TGTGCCTGGAGGACATTTGAGGGGGTCACTGAAGCTTTCTTT.

The chain has TRBV5-1 and TRBJ2-5, with D maybe TRBD1 (6 bases). The germline gives CDR1 SGHRS, CDR2 YFSETQ. The CDR3 extends over 15 amino acids. Trimming removed 2 bases from V and 4 bases from J, with 15 bases in between. DNA for the CDR3: TGCGCCAGCAGCTTACAGGGTCGCGACCGAGAGACCCAGTACTTC. Translation: CASSLQGRDRETQYF.